The entry below gives a single T cell receptor (beta chain) sequence along with its context. The antigen is not known. After removal of 6 bases from V and 3 bases from J, the junction contained 6 bases not matched to a gene. This CDR3 is 15 amino acids long. Germline loops: CDR1 SGHAT, CDR2 FQDESV (reference sequence). MiXCR, run by TCRdb on the 5' RACE reads, gives a single entry per CDR3 protein. The top ten hold 8.1% of the sample, which has over 500,000 distinct CDR3 sequences, approximately 15% seen once. The data stem from a study of T-cell memory formation after mild COVID-19. Study conclusions and caveats: Some responding clones appeared in pre-infection memory, suggesting cross-reactive memory joined.

The receptor's source is an adult woman who had mild COVID-19 (a few samples of this study predate the infection). Cell type and time point are not known. Sample: PBMCs or a T cell subset sorted from them (not recorded which). The V and J genes are TRBV11-1 and TRBJ2-5; the match to TRBD2 covers 11 bases. The CDR3 region is CASRSPGLAEETQYF. The CDR3, as DNA: TGTGCCAGCAGGTCGCCGGGACTAGCGGAAGAGACCCAGTACTTC.